Below, one T cell receptor beta chain is given with its context. This record comes from a study of blood T cell repertoires in COVID-19. The overall study: Sites in the United States, Italy and Spain provided acute and convalescent COVID-19 samples. Nucleic acid was either cDNA or gDNA, and it came from T cells, B-cell-depleted T cells, or PBMCs.

The germline gives CDR1 SGHRS, CDR2 YFSETQ. This CDR3 contains 14 residues. V lost 4 bases to trimming and J lost 7 bases; unmatched junction nucleotides: 7. Per the authors' pipeline: Estimated nucleated cell counts came from reference gene primer amplification. The protocol was immunoSEQ multiplex PCR, while the TCRdb copy is restricted to in-frame clones and leaves out a portion. V, J and clone size are those of that table, while D and trimming were read from the DNA. The table lists about 82,000 clones, 82% of them singletons. Sequencing was done on a sample of peripheral blood. The V call is TRBV5-1, the J call TRBJ1-4; 7 bases match TRBD1. This receptor was obtained from a man in his fifties with active or convalescent COVID-19. The CDR3 bases are TGCGCCAGCAGCGAGGGACAGCCTCGTGAAAAACTGTTTTTT. This codes for CASSEGQPREKLFF.